The rows below give T cell receptor beta chains drawn from one sample of a study of tumour-infiltrating T cells in Burkitt lymphoma. TCRdb keeps only in-frame clones here, not all; method: immunoSEQ multiplex PCR. The sample lists tens of thousands of clones; around 29% were seen once. The sequencing input was tumor tissue. These receptors all come from a human donor with Burkitt lymphoma. CDR3s include the opening cysteine and the closing phenylalanine or tryptophan. D genes are given only for firm matches. Clone sizes are given selectively: once, few, many, or a class where the clone is expanded.

v_call	clone_size	d_call	j_call	cdr3_nt	cdr3_aa
TRBV5-8	NA	NA	TRBJ1-5	TGTGCCAGCAGCCGGGGGGGAACGGGGCAGCCCCAGCATTTT	CASSRGGTGQPQHF
TRBV4-3	NA	NA	TRBJ1-2	TGCGCCAGCAGCCAGCAGACAGGATTCCTTAACTATGGCTACACCTTC	CASSQQTGFLNYGYTF
TRBV2	few	NA	TRBJ1-4	TGTGCCAGCAGTGAGTGGGTAGGAGGGAGAGAAAAACTGTTTTTT	CASSEWVGGREKLFF
TRBV29-1	NA	NA	TRBJ1-3	TGCAGCGTTGCTACGGACGGAAACACCATATATTTT	CSVATDGNTIYF
TRBV7-6	NA	NA	TRBJ1-1	TGTGCCAGCAGCTTATTGGTCAGTCAAAGGAGCACTGAAGCTTTCTTT	CASSLLVSQRSTEAFF
TRBV4-3	NA	NA	TRBJ1-6	TGCGCCAGCAGCCAAGAAACAAGGGCAACAACCCTCCACTTT	CASSQETRATTLHF
TRBV4-3	few	NA	TRBJ1-6	TGCGCCAGCAGCCAAGATCTTCGGGGTGTCGGTTCACCCCTCCACTTT	CASSQDLRGVGSPLHF
TRBV6-1	NA	TRBD1	TRBJ1-5	TGTGCCAGCAGTGAACGGGGGACAGTTAACAATCAGCCCCAGCATTTT	CASSERGTVNNQPQHF
TRBV2	NA	NA	TRBJ1-4	TGTGCCAGCAGCGCGATCAGGATAACTAATGAAAAACTGTTTTTT	CASSAIRITNEKLFF
TRBV19	few	NA	TRBJ2-3	TGTGCCAGTAGGAGGGGCCCACCTGCGATATCGGGCACAGATACGCAGTATTTT	CASRRGPPAISGTDTQYF
TRBV15	NA	NA	TRBJ2-7	TGTGCCACCAGCAGAGATCTGAACTACGAGCAGTACTTC	CATSRDLNYEQYF
TRBV2	NA	NA	TRBJ2-7	TGTGCCAGCGGGGGACAAGCCTACGAGCAGTACTTC	CASGGQAYEQYF
TRBV18	NA	NA	TRBJ1-6	TGTGCCAGCTCACCAATACTGGGGGAACCCCTCCACTTT	CASSPILGEPLHF
TRBV29-1	NA	NA	TRBJ2-3	TGCAGCGTCACTGGCAGAGACACAGATACGCAGTATTTT	CSVTGRDTDTQYF
TRBV4-1	NA	NA	TRBJ2-7	TGCGCCAGCAGTTACGACGACACAGCCTACGAGCAGTACTTC	CASSYDDTAYEQYF
TRBV6-4	NA	TRBD2	TRBJ2-1	TGTGCCAGCAGGCCGAGCGGGGGGGATGAGCAGTTCTTC	CASRPSGGDEQFF
TRBV5-1	few	NA	TRBJ1-2	TGCGCCAGCAGCTTGGGGACACCAGGCTATGGCTACACCTTC	CASSLGTPGYGYTF
TRBV5-6	NA	NA	TRBJ1-2	TGTGCCAGCAGCCCCCCACAGAGAGCTAACTATGGCTACACCTTC	CASSPPQRANYGYTF
TRBV6-5	few	TRBD1	TRBJ1-1	TGTGCCAGCAGTACGGGGACGGGGAACAGGGGTGAAGCTTTCTTT	CASSTGTGNRGEAFF
TRBV7-9	NA	NA	TRBJ2-2	TGTGCCAGCAGCCAGGACTCTTTCACCGGGGAGCTGTTTTTT	CASSQDSFTGELFF
TRBV7-9	NA	NA	TRBJ1-2	TGTGCCAGCAGCACACATGCGCCGGGTAACTATGGCTACACCTTC	CASSTHAPGNYGYTF
TRBV5-1	NA	NA	TRBJ2-7	TGCGCCAGCAGCCCTGGGGGGACCTCCAGGGGTCCCACCTACGAGCAGTACTTC	CASSPGGTSRGPTYEQYF
TRBV6-6	NA	NA	TRBJ2-2	TGTGCCAGCAGTCAAATGGGACCCACCCGGGAGCTGTTTTTT	CASSQMGPTRELFF
TRBV2	NA	NA	TRBJ2-5	TGTGCCAGCGGCACGCAAGAGACCCAGTACTTC	CASGTQETQYF
TRBV7-2	few	NA	TRBJ1-5	TGTGCCAGCAGCTTAGGGTTCGGCCAGCCCCAGCATTTT	CASSLGFGQPQHF
TRBV9	NA	NA	TRBJ1-2	TGTGCCAGCAGCGTAGACGTAACAGGGACCTGGCCAAACTATGGCTACACCTTC	CASSVDVTGTWPNYGYTF